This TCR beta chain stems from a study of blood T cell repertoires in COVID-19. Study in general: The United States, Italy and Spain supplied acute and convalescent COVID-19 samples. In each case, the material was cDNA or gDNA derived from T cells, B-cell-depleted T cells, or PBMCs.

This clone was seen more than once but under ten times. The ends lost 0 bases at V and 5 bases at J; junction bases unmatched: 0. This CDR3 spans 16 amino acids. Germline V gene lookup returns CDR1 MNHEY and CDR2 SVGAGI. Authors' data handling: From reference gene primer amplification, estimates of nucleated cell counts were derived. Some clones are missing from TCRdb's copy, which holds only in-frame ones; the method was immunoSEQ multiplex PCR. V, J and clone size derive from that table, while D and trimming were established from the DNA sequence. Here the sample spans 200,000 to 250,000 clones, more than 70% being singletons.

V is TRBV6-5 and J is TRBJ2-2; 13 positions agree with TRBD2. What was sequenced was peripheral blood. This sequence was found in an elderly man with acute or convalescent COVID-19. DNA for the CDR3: TGTGCCAGCAGTTACTCGGGACTAGCGGGGACCGGGGAGCTGTTTTTT. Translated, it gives CASSYSGLAGTGELFF.